Listed here are 7 T cell receptor beta chains from one sample, sequenced in a study of beta chain features in type 1 diabetes. Findings and caveats of the study: Among all four CD4+ subsets, Type 1 diabetes patients had TCRB CDR3s that were moderately but significantly shorter.

Their antigens remain unidentified. The study reverse transcribed the entire isolated RNA, so it sequenced expressed TCRB transcripts. TCRdb's copy holds only in-frame clones and misses some; the assay was immunoSEQ multiplex PCR. The data contain 250,000 to 300,000 clones, about 23% of them singletons. Sequenced: naive CD4+ T cells from blood. Source of these receptors: a woman younger than 45 with type 1 diabetes.

The chain is built from TRBV19 and TRBJ1-4; D gene ambiguous. The V and J ends lost 10 bases and 8 bases respectively, with 8 bases between them. This CDR3 contains 10 residues. Germline CDR1 LNHDA, CDR2 SQIVND (reference sequence). The CDR3 loop is CATGYEKLFF. The CDR3 DNA sequence: TGTGCCACGGGATACGAAAAACTGTTTTTT. Full variable domain (missing parts from reference TRBV19 and TRBJ1-4): DGGITQSPKYLFRKEGQNVTLSCEQNLNHDAMYWYRQDPGQGLRLIYYSQIVNDFQKGDIAEGYSVSREKKESFPLTVTSAQKNPTAFYLCATGYEKLFFGSGTQLSVL.

The chain has TRBV5-1 and TRBJ1-1; 9 bases align to TRBD1. Germline trimming cut 4 bases from V and 1 base from J; bases unmatched to any gene: 2. This CDR3 comprises 14 residues. Germline CDR1 is SGHRS and CDR2 is YFSETQ. The CDR3 here is CASSPDRGNTEAFF. The CDR3 bases are TGCGCCAGCAGCCCGGACAGGGGGAACACTGAAGCTTTCTTT.

This chain joins TRBV27 and TRBJ1-2; D may be TRBD1 (5 bases). Trimming shortened V by 2 bases and J by 4 bases, and 11 bases separated the two germline ends. The CDR3 has 14 residues. The V gene's germline CDR1 is MNHEY and CDR2 SMNVEV (reference sequence). CDR3: CASSLGGEGYGYTF. CDR3 nucleotide sequence: TGTGCCAGCAGTTTAGGAGGGGAGGGCTATGGCTACACCTTC.

The chain combines TRBV5-1 with TRBJ2-3; 9 nucleotides align to TRBD2. This CDR3 spans 19 amino acids. Trimming at V came to 0 bases and at J to 5 bases, leaving 16 bases not matched to a gene. Germline CDR1 and CDR2: SGHRS and YFSETQ. Here the CDR3 reads CASSLEMFAAGGPGDTQYF. As DNA, the CDR3 is TGCGCCAGCAGCTTGGAGATGTTTGCGGCGGGAGGGCCAGGAGATACGCAGTATTTT.

This clone was counted a few times. The chain carries TRBV4-1 and TRBJ2-5; weak D call: TRBD1 (6 bases). CDR1 is MGHRA and CDR2 is YSYEKL in the germline V gene. This CDR3 is built from 15 residues. Trimming removed 1 base from V and 5 bases from J, with 14 bases in between. In nucleotides, the CDR3 is TGCGCCAGCAGCCAAGGGGGGCTACCCGGGGAGACCCAGTACTTC. Protein sequence: CASSQGGLPGETQYF.

The V call is TRBV11-1, the J call TRBJ2-3; 10 bases match TRBD2. Germline values: CDR1 SGHAT, CDR2 FQDESV (reference sequence). The V gene end was trimmed by 1 base and the J gene end by 5 bases; junction bases not matched to a gene: 6. The CDR3 covers 16 residues. CDR3 amino acids: CASSLGSSGSGDTQYF. The CDR3 region has the DNA TGTGCCAGCAGCTTAGGTTCTAGCGGGAGTGGAGATACGCAGTATTTT.

V and J are TRBV4-2 and TRBJ2-3; possibly TRBD2 for D (7 bases). The CDR3 is 14 amino acids. From germline, CDR1 is LGHNA and CDR2 YNFKEQ. Deletions cut 0 bases from V and 8 bases from J, with 12 bases between. CDR3: CASSQEGGPSTQYF. Here the CDR3 DNA reads TGTGCCAGCAGCCAAGAGGGGGGGCCTAGTACGCAGTATTTT.